The rows below give T cell receptor beta chains drawn from one sample of a study of monozygotic twins with inflammatory bowel disease. TCRdb re-called the 5' RACE reads, yielding one record per CDR3 amino acid sequence without DNA. The data include more than 300,000 distinct CDR3 sequences; the top ten clones carry just over 2.5%. Sequenced: blood. Receptor source: a human donor with ulcerative colitis or Crohn's disease, or a healthy co-twin of an affected twin (not recorded which). The CDR3 runs from the conserved cysteine through the conserved F or W. Each record gives: V gene, J gene, CDR3 protein.

V gene: TRBV7-9
J gene: TRBJ2-1
CDR3 protein: CASSLGGYGQFF

V gene: TRBV6-6
J gene: TRBJ2-5
CDR3 protein: CASSYSAAQETQYF

V gene: TRBV6-1
J gene: TRBJ2-2
CDR3 protein: CASSETSPGLANTGELFF

V gene: TRBV20-1
J gene: TRBJ2-5
CDR3 protein: CSARAWDDQETQYF

V gene: TRBV11-2
J gene: TRBJ2-7
CDR3 protein: CASSLVRGGIATSYEQYF

V gene: TRBV12-3/TRBV12-4
J gene: TRBJ1-4
CDR3 protein: CASSLAEGGEKLFF

V gene: TRBV5-1
J gene: TRBJ1-5
CDR3 protein: CASRPNREDQPQHF

V gene: TRBV7-9
J gene: TRBJ2-7
CDR3 protein: CASRFDTRGEQYF

V gene: TRBV19
J gene: TRBJ2-7
CDR3 protein: CTSSIGGDEQYF

V gene: TRBV20-1
J gene: TRBJ2-7
CDR3 protein: CSAGTGRFEQYF

V gene: TRBV3-1
J gene: TRBJ2-7
CDR3 protein: CASSPYGRGYEQYF

V gene: TRBV4-1
J gene: TRBJ2-5
CDR3 protein: CASSQIAGGETQYF

V gene: TRBV6-1
J gene: TRBJ2-1
CDR3 protein: CASSRTPVELSSNNEQFF

V gene: TRBV7-2
J gene: TRBJ2-7
CDR3 protein: CASSQTSEGYEQYF

V gene: TRBV6-2/TRBV6-3
J gene: TRBJ2-7
CDR3 protein: CASSYGLTYEQYF

V gene: TRBV5-4
J gene: TRBJ2-3
CDR3 protein: CASSLGVGRTDTQYF

V gene: TRBV3-1
J gene: TRBJ1-1
CDR3 protein: CASSPMRLNTEAFF

V gene: TRBV7-2
J gene: TRBJ2-3
CDR3 protein: CASSLSSGGFTDTQYF

V gene: TRBV25-1
J gene: TRBJ1-2
CDR3 protein: CASSELELENLYGYTF

V gene: TRBV4-1
J gene: TRBJ2-5
CDR3 protein: CASSQDLVGTSEQETQYF

V gene: TRBV29-1
J gene: TRBJ2-3
CDR3 protein: CSVTGTGPDTQYF

V gene: TRBV20-1
J gene: TRBJ2-7
CDR3 protein: CSAREAGLGEQYF

V gene: TRBV5-1
J gene: TRBJ2-3
CDR3 protein: CASSATGMTDTQYF

V gene: TRBV10-3
J gene: TRBJ1-2
CDR3 protein: CAISESHSEYGYTF

V gene: TRBV5-1
J gene: TRBJ2-5
CDR3 protein: CASSWFGTGEETQYF

V gene: TRBV5-1
J gene: TRBJ2-5
CDR3 protein: CASSSLDRGLETQYF

V gene: TRBV5-4
J gene: TRBJ1-2
CDR3 protein: CASSRTVDDYGYTF

V gene: TRBV12-3/TRBV12-4
J gene: TRBJ2-3
CDR3 protein: CASSTMGRADTQYF

V gene: TRBV18
J gene: TRBJ1-5
CDR3 protein: CASSPSSGQGRNQPQHF

V gene: TRBV4-3
J gene: TRBJ2-3
CDR3 protein: CASSQDGEHTSTDTQYF

V gene: TRBV7-9
J gene: TRBJ2-7
CDR3 protein: CASSSTARVYF

V gene: TRBV12-3/TRBV12-4
J gene: TRBJ1-4
CDR3 protein: CASALQGAVEKPFF

V gene: TRBV19
J gene: TRBJ1-1
CDR3 protein: CASSMEPNTEAFF

V gene: TRBV10-3
J gene: TRBJ1-5
CDR3 protein: CAISASNQPQHF

V gene: TRBV5-6
J gene: TRBJ2-1
CDR3 protein: CASDQGAGGSYNEQFF

V gene: TRBV7-9
J gene: TRBJ2-7
CDR3 protein: CASSPGTGADYEQYF

V gene: TRBV6-1
J gene: TRBJ2-3
CDR3 protein: CASSTGRIPEDTQYF

V gene: TRBV5-1
J gene: TRBJ2-7
CDR3 protein: CASSSDRGLREQYF

V gene: TRBV6-2/TRBV6-3
J gene: TRBJ2-3
CDR3 protein: CASSYGSTADTQYF

V gene: TRBV5-1
J gene: TRBJ2-7
CDR3 protein: CASSLVSGQYEQYF

V gene: TRBV6-4
J gene: TRBJ1-2
CDR3 protein: CASSDARYGYTF

V gene: TRBV18
J gene: TRBJ1-3
CDR3 protein: CASSPSSGYRSLSGNTIYF

V gene: TRBV7-2
J gene: TRBJ1-1
CDR3 protein: CAGSLVRERTEAFF

V gene: TRBV27
J gene: TRBJ2-7
CDR3 protein: CASSRGAYDEQYF

V gene: TRBV10-3
J gene: TRBJ2-7
CDR3 protein: CAISESIQRGAYEQYF

V gene: TRBV6-4
J gene: TRBJ2-3
CDR3 protein: CASSDTTGKQYF